The next 32 T cell receptor beta chains were all read from a single sample in a study of vaccination and CD4 T cells after COVID-19. With the Oncomine TCR Beta short-read assay, DNA from cultured CD4+ T cells was sequenced. MiXCR was run by TCRdb on the PCR reads, yielding one entry per CDR3 protein. This repertoire shows approximately 15,000 distinct CDR3 sequences, roughly 74% found once; its top ten account for 8% to 10%. Stated treatment: roughly ten-day PBMC culture with coronavirus spike peptide pools or control peptides (ViraFEST assay). Antigens for these TCRs are unknown. The sequencing here drew on CD4+ T cells from blood, cultured in vitro, taken after SARS-CoV-2 vaccination. These receptors came from a human donor who received a COVID-19 vaccine.

The V call is TRBV5-3, the J call TRBJ1-5, with TRBD1 identical over 7 bases. TRBV5-3 is flagged as an ORF with uncertain function. The V segment lost 0 bases and the J segment 4 bases; nucleotides outside the gene matches: 10. The CDR3 has 17 amino acids. The CDR3: CARSLDQGVGVNQPQHF. The CDR3 DNA follows: TGTGCCAGAAGCTTGGACCAGGGGGTTGGTGTAAATCAGCCCCAGCATTTT.

V is TRBV12-3 or TRBV12-4 and J is TRBJ1-5, with unresolved D. V lost 5 bases and J 9 bases, leaving 8 bases between the germline ends. This CDR3 region has 11 residues. CDR3 protein: CASSGRGPQHF. CDR3 bases: TGTGCCAGCAGTGGACGCGGGCCCCAGCATTTT.

This chain connects TRBV14 to TRBJ2-5, with D tentatively TRBD1 (5 bases). Trimming pared 6 bases from V and 5 bases from J, leaving 16 bases between. Germline V lookup: CDR1 SGHDN, CDR2 FVKESK. The CDR3 is made up of 14 amino acids. In DNA form, the CDR3 reads TGTGCCAGCAGTCTCATGGGGCCTTGGGAGACCCAGTACTTC. Encoded protein: CASSLMGPWETQYF. The whole variable domain, remainder taken from reference TRBV14 and TRBJ2-5, is EAGVTQFPSHSVIEKGQTVTLRCDPISGHDNLYWYRRVMGKEIKFLLHFVKESKQDESGMPNNRFLAERTGGTYSTLKVQPAELEDSGVYFCASSLMGPWETQYFGPGTRLLVL.

The rearrangement joins TRBV9 to TRBJ1-3; D is unclear. Trimming pared 3 bases from V and 2 bases from J, leaving 12 bases between. Germline-derived CDR1 and CDR2 are SGDLS and YYNGEE. This CDR3 is 15 amino acids long. This chain's CDR3 is CASSATGEAGNTIYF. In DNA form, the CDR3 reads TGTGCCAGCAGCGCTACCGGGGAGGCTGGAAACACCATATATTTT.

This chain links TRBV30 with TRBJ1-3; a possible D gene is TRBD1 (5 bases). The CDR3 runs to 15 residues. The V gene's germline CDR1 is GTSNPN and CDR2 SVGIG (reference sequence). Trimming took 4 bases from V and 4 from J, leaving 17 bases between them. The CDR3: CAWTGDGGRGNTIYF. As DNA, the CDR3 is TGTGCCTGGACCGGCGACGGGGGTAGGGGAAACACCATATATTTT.

This clonotype was counted a few times. This chain joins TRBV7-8 and TRBJ2-3; perhaps TRBD2 as D (6 bases). Germline CDR1 SGHVS, CDR2 FQNEAQ. Trimming stripped 0 bases from V and 0 bases from J, with 13 bases between. The CDR3 is made up of 17 amino acids. CDR3 nucleotide sequence: TGTGCCAGCAGCTTAGCGGGTAGCGGACCTAGCACAGATACGCAGTATTTT. This sequence encodes CASSLAGSGPSTDTQYF.

J is TRBJ1-6 and V is TRBV12-3 or TRBV12-4; D remains unclear. CDR3 size: 14 residues. Trimming removed 6 bases at V and 5 bases at J, with 11 bases between. The CDR3 loop reads CASSLTGDNSPLHF. CDR3 nucleotide sequence: TGTGCCAGCAGCCTTACGGGCGATAATTCACCCCTCCACTTT.

Turning to this clonotype: An end of the junction does not agree with germline; a read error may underlie this. The chain is built from TRBV27 and TRBJ2-7; 7 nucleotides match TRBD2. From germline, CDR1 is MNHEY and CDR2 SMNVEV (reference sequence). The CDR3 length is 14 residues. DNA for the CDR3: TGCGCCAGCAGCGGCCGGGACTACTCCTACGAGCAGTACTTC. This codes for CASSGRDYSYEQYF.

The chain combines TRBV27 with TRBJ2-2; 7 nucleotides line up with TRBD1. Trimming removed 5 bases from V and 4 bases from J; junction bases left unmatched: 7. Germline CDR1 is MNHEY and CDR2 is SMNVEV (reference sequence). The CDR3 is made up of 15 amino acids. DNA for the CDR3: TGTGCCAGCAGTGAACTAACAGGGGTCACCGGGGAGCTGTTTTTT. Translated, it gives CASSELTGVTGELFF.

V gene TRBV24-1 combines with J gene TRBJ2-5; D perhaps matches TRBD2 (5 bases). The germline V and J ends were trimmed by 4 bases and 5 bases, with 19 bases remaining between them. Germline V lookup: CDR1 KGHDR, CDR2 SFDVKD. The CDR3 has 16 amino acids. CDR3 loop: CATSDPTTSGVETQYF. CDR3 DNA sequence: TGTGCCACCAGTGACCCTACAACTAGTGGGGTTGAGACCCAGTACTTC.

The chain is built from TRBV5-4 and TRBJ2-5; perhaps TRBD2 as D (7 bases). The V and J ends lost 0 bases and 7 bases respectively, with 19 bases between them. The CDR3 has 16 residues. Germline V gene sequence: CDR1 SGHNT, CDR2 YYREEE (reference sequence). DNA for the CDR3: TGTGCCAGCAGCTTGGCCCAAGGGGGGGAGGTGGGGACCCAGTACTTC. This encodes CASSLAQGGEVGTQYF.

This chain uses TRBV30 with TRBJ1-6, with TRBD1 identical over 7 bases. Germline CDR1 and CDR2: GTSNPN and SVGIG (reference sequence). Trimming cost V 1 base and J 10 bases; bases outside gene matches: 10. The CDR3 consists of 15 residues. CDR3: CAWSGRRDRRSPLHF. As DNA, the CDR3 is TGTGCCTGGAGTGGGCGGCGGGACAGACGATCACCCCTCCACTTT.

This chain connects TRBV4-2 to TRBJ1-6, with D possibly TRBD1 on 5 matching bases. The CDR3 loop spans 14 amino acids. The V end was cut by 2 bases, the J end by 7 bases, with 9 bases between. From germline, CDR1 is LGHNA and CDR2 YNFKEQ. The CDR3 DNA follows: TGTGCCAGCAGCCAACAGGGTCAGAATTCACCCCTCCACTTT. Residues: CASSQQGQNSPLHF.

The CDR3 is CASSLGNSGNTIYF. The CDR3 DNA sequence: TGTGCCAGCAGCTTAGGCAACTCTGGAAACACCATATATTTT. This sequence joins TRBV7-2 and TRBJ1-3; D remains unclear. Germline CDR1 SGHTA, CDR2 FQGNSA. The V end lost 1 base, the J end lost 0 bases, and 4 bases lay between the germline ends. This CDR3 is built from 14 residues.

This clonotype was seen more than once but under ten times. The V and J genes are TRBV30 and TRBJ2-5; D unresolved. The CDR3 is 15 residues long. The germline CDR1 and CDR2 sequences are GTSNPN and SVGIG (reference sequence). V lost 2 bases and J 2 bases, leaving 15 bases between the germline ends. DNA for the CDR3: TGTGCCTGGAGTCTCCGCCGGACGGATCAAGAGACCCAGTACTTC. Amino acid sequence: CAWSLRRTDQETQYF.

This clonotype was counted only a few times. CDR3 loop: CASSRQGGGEKLFF. In nucleotides, the CDR3 is TGTGCCAGCAGTCGACAGGGAGGGGGTGAAAAACTGTTTTTT. This rearrangement joins TRBV27 to TRBJ1-4; 7 nucleotides match TRBD1. Trimming cost V 5 bases and J 7 bases; bases outside gene matches: 7. The CDR3 covers 14 residues. The germline V gene has CDR1 MNHEY and CDR2 SMNVEV (reference sequence).

This CDR3 is CASSQDPGHQYF. CDR3 coding DNA: TGTGCCAGCAGCCAAGATCCAGGACACCAGTATTTT. The J gene is TRBJ2-3, the V gene TRBV3-1; D is perhaps TRBD1 (5 bases). V dropped 0 bases and J dropped 12 bases, with 10 bases sitting between them. Germline V gene sequence: CDR1 LGHDT, CDR2 YNNKEL (reference sequence). The CDR3 consists of 12 residues.

This chain links TRBV7-8 with TRBJ1-5; D unclear. The germline V gene has CDR1 SGHVS and CDR2 FQNEAQ. The V gene lost 0 bases and the J gene lost 6 bases, with 6 bases spanning the gap. The length of the CDR3 is 13 residues. DNA for the CDR3: TGTGCCAGCAGCTTAGCGGTCAGTCAGCCCCAGCATTTT. Protein sequence: CASSLAVSQPQHF.

The V call is TRBV2, the J call TRBJ1-5, with 9 nucleotides matching TRBD1. The CDR3 contains 14 residues. Germline CDR1 reads SNHLY; CDR2 reads FYNNEI. Trimming took 11 bases from V and 4 from J; bases not matched to a gene: 9. Here the CDR3 reads CARKQGAWNQPQHF. The DNA of the CDR3 is TGTGCCCGCAAACAGGGGGCTTGGAATCAGCCCCAGCATTTT.

The V call is TRBV7-3, the J call TRBJ2-1, with TRBD1 matching over 7 bases. V shed 4 bases, J shed 8 bases, and the junction held 5 bases outside the gene matches. The CDR3 totals 13 residues. Looked up from germline, CDR1 is SGHTA and CDR2 is FQGTGA. The CDR3 bases are TGTGCCAGCAGCTCCAACAGGGGTTATGAGCAGTTCTTC. Translation: CASSSNRGYEQFF.

The chain recombines TRBV6-5 with TRBJ1-2, with D unclear. This CDR3 has 14 amino acids. The V gene lost 0 bases and the J gene lost 4 bases, with 9 bases spanning the gap. Per the germline V gene, CDR1 is MNHEY and CDR2 is SVGAGI. The CDR3 protein is CASSYSWTSYGYTF. The CDR3 nucleotides read TGTGCCAGCAGTTACTCTTGGACGTCCTATGGCTACACCTTC.

J is TRBJ1-5 and V is TRBV19; D unclear. Trimming shortened V by 7 bases and J by 9 bases, and 13 bases separated the two germline ends. Germline V gives CDR1 LNHDA, CDR2 SQIVND (reference sequence). The CDR3 extends over 12 amino acids. The CDR3 DNA follows: TGTGCCAGTACCAGAAATAGGCGGCCCCAGCATTTT. This translates into CASTRNRRPQHF.

In its sample, this clonotype was seen once. The chain links TRBV24-1 to TRBJ2-5, with D perhaps being TRBD1 or TRBD2 (5 bases each). Germline CDR1 is KGHDR and CDR2 is SFDVKD. The ends were cut back, 4 bases at V and 4 bases at J, with 18 bases in the middle. The length of the CDR3 is 16 residues. The CDR3 nucleotides are TGTGCCACCAGTGACCTTCTACCGGGAAGGGGAGAGACCCAGTACTTC. Protein: CATSDLLPGRGETQYF.

The J gene is TRBJ1-6, the V gene TRBV5-4; possible D gene TRBD1, 5 bases. The CDR3 contains 16 residues. V lost 3 bases and J lost 0, with 10 bases in between. Per the germline V gene, CDR1 is SGHNT and CDR2 is YYREEE (reference sequence). CDR3 coding DNA: TGTGCCAGCAGCTCCCGGAGGGGCTCCTATAATTCACCCCTCCACTTT. It encodes CASSSRRGSYNSPLHF. The whole variable domain, filled in from reference TRBV5-4 and TRBJ1-6, reads ETGVTQSPTHLIKTRGQQVTLRCSSQSGHNTVSWYQQALGQGPQFIFQYYREEENGRGNFPPRFSGLQFPNYSSELNVNALELDDSALYLCASSSRRGSYNSPLHFGNGTRLTVT.

This sequence joins TRBV19 and TRBJ1-5; 10 bases agree with TRBD1. This CDR3 contains 13 residues. Germline loops: CDR1 LNHDA, CDR2 SQIVND (reference sequence). V trimming: 10 bases; J trimming: 6 bases; junction bases outside the gene matches: 6. CDR3 DNA sequence: TGTGCCACCGCGACAGGGGGCGGTCAGCCCCAGCATTTT. It encodes CATATGGGQPQHF.

The chain recombines TRBV6-1 with TRBJ2-2; TRBD2 might be the D (7 bases). Germline CDR1 reads MNHNS; CDR2 reads SASEGT. The CDR3 loop spans 17 amino acids. Trimming took 10 bases from V and 0 from J, leaving 21 bases between them. The CDR3: CANARDAGASNTGELFF. CDR3 coding DNA: TGTGCCAACGCCCGGGACGCGGGGGCGTCGAACACCGGGGAGCTGTTTTTT.

This clonotype was seen only a few times. This chain connects TRBV15 to TRBJ2-2; D is perhaps TRBD1 or TRBD2 (6 bases each). This CDR3 contains 17 residues. V was pared by 3 bases and J by 6 bases, with 20 bases between. Germline CDR1 reads LNHNV; CDR2 reads YYDKDF (reference sequence). DNA for the CDR3: TGTGCCACCAGCAGCCACGATAGGGGGGCGAGGGCCGGGGAGCTGTTTTTT. This codes for CATSSHDRGARAGELFF.

The CDR3 nucleotides are TGCAGTGCTAGTTCCACAGTATATGGCTACACCTTC. Translation: CSASSTVYGYTF. The chain combines TRBV20-1 with TRBJ1-2; D is unresolved. Per the germline V gene, CDR1 is DFQATT and CDR2 is SNEGSKA (reference sequence). The CDR3 loop spans 12 amino acids. The V gene lost 3 bases and the J gene lost 5 bases, with 10 bases spanning the gap.

The rearrangement joins TRBV2 to TRBJ2-1; 10 bases line up with TRBD2. Germline assignment: CDR1 SNHLY and CDR2 FYNNEI. CDR3 length: 14 amino acids. V lost 9 bases to trimming and J lost 1 base; unmatched junction nucleotides: 3. The CDR3 nucleotides read TGTGCCAGTCGAGCGGGGGGGTCCTACAATGAGCAGTTCTTC. Translation gives CASRAGGSYNEQFF.

This clonotype ranks as medium-sized. The chain carries TRBV12-3 or TRBV12-4 and TRBJ1-6, with 9 bases lining up with TRBD1. V lost 6 bases, J lost 0 bases, and 9 bases stayed unmatched. The CDR3 spans 18 residues. CDR3 region: CASSRTGVKSSYNSPLHF. CDR3 nucleotides: TGTGCCAGCAGCCGGACAGGGGTTAAATCCTCCTATAATTCACCCCTCCACTTT.

The V gene is TRBV6-1, the J gene TRBJ1-6; D unresolved. V dropped 4 bases and J dropped 7 bases, with 8 bases sitting between them. Germline V gives CDR1 MNHNS, CDR2 SASEGT. The CDR3 runs to 13 residues. CDR3 loop: CASSGLGNSPLHF. The CDR3, as DNA: TGTGCCAGCAGTGGGCTAGGGAATTCACCCCTCCACTTT.

The rearrangement links TRBV7-8 to TRBJ2-6; D perhaps matches TRBD2 (5 bases). V lost 1 base to trimming and J lost 1 base, with 8 bases between them. The germline gives CDR1 SGHVS, CDR2 FQNEAQ. The length of the CDR3 is 16 residues. In DNA form, the CDR3 reads TGTGCCAGCAGCTTAGTAACGGGGTCTGGGGCCAACGTCCTGACTTTC. This gives the protein CASSLVTGSGANVLTF.